This T cell receptor (beta chain) was identified during a study of radiotherapy plus CTLA-4 blockade in lung cancer. Study at large: Objective response rate was 18%; disease control rate, approximately 30%. Study-wide findings and caveats: Following radiotherapy plus ipilimumab, tumor-derived TCR clones expanded in the blood. Early blood T cell clone changes and increased post-radiation serum interferon-beta were reportedly the strongest response predictors.

This CDR3 has 13 amino acids. Germline CDR1 and CDR2: MNHEY and SVGAGI. V was shortened by 5 bases and J by 2 bases, with 9 bases between the two germline ends. Repertoires were generated with immunoSEQ multiplex PCR, while TCRdb's copy carries only in-frame clones and drops some. The profile shows about 72,000 clones, 78% of them singletons. Chemo-refractory metastatic non-small-cell lung cancer patients were treated with focal radiation plus CTLA-4 blockade with ipilimumab. To note about this clone: The antigen is not known.

This chain links TRBV6-5 with TRBJ1-2; a weak D match, TRBD1 (6 bases). The TCR comes from a human donor with non-small cell lung cancer who had a complete response to radiotherapy plus ipilimumab. The starting material was peripheral blood, obtained from a patient treated with radiotherapy plus ipilimumab. The CDR3 spells CASSRTDNYGYTF. CDR3 in DNA: TGTGCCAGCAGTCGGACAGACAACTATGGCTACACCTTC.